Detailed here is one T cell receptor beta chain. The CDR3 contains 17 residues. Losses at the gene ends were 6 bases for V and 2 bases for J; bases not matched to a gene: 11. The V gene's germline CDR1 is LNHDA and CDR2 SQIVND (reference sequence). The data were taken from a study of blood T cell repertoires in COVID-19. Study-level information: Both acute and convalescent COVID-19 samples were obtained from the United States, Italy and Spain. PBMCs, B-cell-depleted T cells, or T cells provided the cDNA or gDNA that made up the material.

Original handling: Reference gene primers were amplified, and this amplification served to estimate nucleated cell counts. The repertoire was sequenced with immunoSEQ multiplex PCR; TCRdb's copy has only in-frame clones and lacks some. D and trimming come from the DNA, and the V and J calls and clone size come from that table. The data hold hundreds of thousands of clones, with 75% to 85% observed a single time. Sample: peripheral blood. This TCR came from a woman aged 45-59 years with acute or convalescent COVID-19. The chain uses TRBV19 and TRBJ1-1; 11 bases are a match to TRBD1. Here the CDR3 reads CASRGDPGTGGNTEAFF. The DNA of the CDR3 is TGTGCCAGTAGAGGGGATCCCGGGACAGGGGGAAACACTGAAGCTTTCTTT.